This is a list of T cell receptor beta chains from one sample in a study of blood T cells in healthy people across ages. One entry per CDR3 protein, called by TCRdb with MiXCR from the 5' RACE reads. Of 700,000 to 850,000 distinct CDR3 sequences listed, 30% to 45% are singletons. Material for sequencing was blood. These receptors all stem from a man aged 18 to 29 in good health. Each CDR3 is given without its conserved first and last residue.

V: TRBV10-3
CDR3: AAQGLGNQPQH

V: TRBV7-2
CDR3: ASKWEQARNEQF

V: TRBV6-2/TRBV6-3
CDR3: ASSGRVMTPLH

V: TRBV4-3
CDR3: ASSQDRVRASGGADTQY

V: TRBV29-1
CDR3: SVDASPEATDTQY

V: TRBV16
CDR3: ASSQSGPQLGYGYT

V: TRBV4-1
CDR3: ASSQPLAGRGYT

V: TRBV12-5
CDR3: ASGLGQTTDTQY

V: TRBV4-1
CDR3: ASSQGTSGTMRNEQY

V: TRBV29-1
CDR3: SAAADGFYEQY

V: TRBV6-5
CDR3: ASCSAPDTGGTNYGYT

V: TRBV27
CDR3: ASSLSFGDYTDTQY

V: TRBV10-3
CDR3: AISGSTGAGELF

V: TRBV7-2
CDR3: ASSPIRGSYEQY

V: TRBV20-1
CDR3: SASGTLDSNQPQH

V: TRBV20-1
CDR3: SARVGTGGTDTQY

V: TRBV10-3
CDR3: AISESNRAKY

V: TRBV5-5
CDR3: ASSLGAGRIYEQY

V: TRBV7-8
CDR3: ASSPTGGLKTDTQY

V: TRBV25-1
CDR3: ASRPQGARGEKLF

V: TRBV20-1
CDR3: SAQYANQPQH

V: TRBV6-2/TRBV6-3
CDR3: ASSRNRQGQYGYT

V: TRBV9
CDR3: ASSVVGRSTYNEQF

V: TRBV14
CDR3: ASSQDAERINEKLF

V: TRBV3-1
CDR3: ASSQLHRGLYEQY

V: TRBV20-1
CDR3: SARTSAVPDTQY

V: TRBV6-2/TRBV6-3
CDR3: ASRGAAQETQY

V: TRBV9
CDR3: ASSGGQTSYNEQF

V: TRBV12-3/TRBV12-4
CDR3: ASSSTQCGQY

V: TRBV12-3/TRBV12-4
CDR3: ASSPGPQGNEQY

V: TRBV6-2/TRBV6-3
CDR3: ASRTSGGTDTQY

V: TRBV6-6
CDR3: ASSPGMPRSNRPQH

V: TRBV4-3
CDR3: ASSQDWSTYSYEQY

V: TRBV6-5
CDR3: ASSTPTGTPGYT

V: TRBV10-3
CDR3: AISESGGEREKLF

V: TRBV20-1
CDR3: SARDLLGQGSNQPQH

V: TRBV5-1
CDR3: ASSLEEGWYNEQF

V: TRBV9
CDR3: ASSVGASDHNEQF

V: TRBV20-1
CDR3: SARGYSNQPQH

V: TRBV12-3/TRBV12-4
CDR3: ASSFPGQGEDTQY

V: TRBV7-8
CDR3: ASSVPSDNEQY

V: TRBV11-1
CDR3: ASSKRMDFQETQY

V: TRBV20-1
CDR3: SAAPLGVGTDTQY